The 21 T cell receptor beta chains listed next were all sequenced from one sample in a study of human T cells and chemical hapten exposure. Documented time point: pre-sensitization, week 0. Indicated treatment: therapeutic diphenylcyclopropenone sensitization with weekly scalp DPC. TCRdb reprocessed the RACE reads with MiXCR, giving one entry per CDR3 protein. The data hold about 89,000 distinct CDR3 sequences, with 9.5% to 14% observed a single time. The specimen comprised whole blood, sampled in connection with sensitization to the hapten diphenylcyclopropenone (DPC). These TCRs come from a woman in her sixties or seventies with alopecia areata. Some clones in this sample may be carry-over from other donors' samples.

The J gene is TRBJ2-5, the V gene TRBV20-1; 7 positions agree with TRBD2. The CDR3 has 14 amino acids. After removal of 3 bases from V and 2 bases from J, the junction contained 6 bases not matched to a gene. CDR1 is DFQATT, CDR2 SNEGSKA, per germline (reference sequence). In DNA form, the CDR3 reads TGCAGTGCTAGTAATCTAGCGGATCAAGAGACCCAGTACTTC. The encoded protein is CSASNLADQETQYF.

This clonotype was picked up many times. The rearrangement joins TRBV4-1 to TRBJ2-7; the D is unclear. This CDR3 spans 16 amino acids. V dropped 3 bases and J dropped 2 bases, with 17 bases sitting between them. Germline assignment: CDR1 MGHRA and CDR2 YSYEKL. CDR3 in amino acids: CASSQAKVGVTYEQYF. CDR3 DNA: TGCGCCAGCAGCCAGGCGAAAGTTGGAGTTACCTACGAGCAGTACTTC.

The rearrangement uses TRBV3-1 and TRBJ2-4; 9 nucleotides line up with TRBD1. Germline loops: CDR1 LGHDT, CDR2 YNNKEL (reference sequence). The junction had 4 bases not matched to a gene; V was cut back by 5 bases and J by 11 bases. The CDR3 runs 12 residues. The CDR3 spells CASSGDRALQYF. The CDR3 region has the DNA TGTGCCAGCAGCGGGGACAGGGCCCTTCAGTACTTC. The variable domain in full, completed from reference TRBV3-1 and TRBJ2-4, reads DTAVSQTPKYLVTQMGNDKSIKCEQNLGHDTMYWYKQDSKKFLKIMFSYNNKELIINETVPNRFSPKSPDKAHLNLHINSLELGDSAVYFCASSGDRALQYFGAGTRLSVL.

This clonotype was found many times. The V and J genes are TRBV29-1 and TRBJ1-5, with a tentative D call TRBD1 (6 bases). Germline V CDR1 and CDR2: SQVTM, ANQGSEA. The V end was cut by 4 bases, the J end by 6 bases, with 19 bases between. This CDR3 has 15 amino acids. In DNA, the CDR3 is TGCAGCGTTGGAGAGGGGGGGCAGCCGATTCAGCCCCAGCATTTT. This translates into CSVGEGGQPIQPQHF.

This clonotype was counted at least ten times. V is TRBV2 and J is TRBJ2-4, with a weak D call TRBD1 (5 bases). V was clipped by 1 base and J by 3 bases, with 13 bases between them. The V gene's germline CDR1 is SNHLY and CDR2 FYNNEI. The CDR3 has 16 residues. In nucleotides, the CDR3 is TGTGCCAGCAGTGAAGGGGGCAGACTGATCAAAAACATTCAGTACTTC. Protein: CASSEGGRLIKNIQYF.

This clonotype has only a few counts. The rearrangement links TRBV29-1 to TRBJ2-5; the D call may be TRBD1 or TRBD2 (5 bases each). Trimming left V 3 bases short and J 1 base short, with 21 bases between. Germline V gene lookup returns CDR1 SQVTM and CDR2 ANQGSEA. The CDR3 sequence is 17 residues long. The CDR3, as DNA: TGCAGCGTTGAGTCGTCTCGTCTGAGGGGTTTCCAAGAGACCCAGTACTTC. Translation gives CSVESSRLRGFQETQYF.

This clonotype occurred a few times. The chain recombines TRBV5-1 with TRBJ2-2; D possibly corresponds to TRBD1 (5 bases). V lost 1 base to trimming and J lost 6 bases, with 10 bases between them. The CDR3 is made up of 14 amino acids. CDR1 and CDR2 from the germline V gene are SGHRS and YFSETQ. The CDR3 region has the DNA TGCGCCAGCAGCTTGATGGGGCTCGCCGGGGAGCTGTTTTTT. This encodes CASSLMGLAGELFF.

This clonotype has a count of ten or more. The chain couples TRBV7-3 to TRBJ1-1; a possible D gene is TRBD1 (5 bases). Germline V CDR1 and CDR2: SGHTA, FQGTGA. V gave up 3 bases and J gave up 1 base, with 12 bases separating them. This CDR3 contains 15 residues. This CDR3 is CASSLRSGENTEAFF. The CDR3 DNA sequence: TGTGCCAGCAGCTTGCGGTCGGGGGAGAACACTGAAGCTTTCTTT. The full variable domain, its missing parts supplied by reference TRBV7-3 and TRBJ1-1, is GAGVSQTPSNKVTEKGKYVELRCDPISGHTALYWYRQSLGQGPEFLIYFQGTGAADDSGLPNDRFFAVRPEGSVSTLKIQRTERGDSAVYLCASSLRSGENTEAFFGQGTRLTVV.

V usage is TRBV18 and J usage is TRBJ1-3; possible D gene TRBD1, 5 bases. Germline CDR1 reads KGHSH; CDR2 reads LQKENI. CDR3 length: 18 amino acids. Deletions cut 0 bases from V and 4 bases from J, with 19 bases between. In DNA form, the CDR3 reads TGTGCCAGCTCACCACCGGGGATGAGGGGAGAAGGAGGAAACACCATATATTTT. Residues: CASSPPGMRGEGGNTIYF.

Only a few counts were recorded for this clonotype. J is TRBJ1-5 and V is TRBV6-5; no clear D. The ends were cut back, 4 bases at V and 0 bases at J, with 7 bases in the middle. The CDR3 length is 14 residues. Germline V lookup: CDR1 MNHEY, CDR2 SVGAGI. CDR3 DNA: TGTGCCAGCAGTTCCAAGGGTAGCAATCAGCCCCAGCATTTT. It translates to CASSSKGSNQPQHF.

This clonotype was detected many times. The rearrangement links TRBV29-1 to TRBJ1-2, with D possibly being TRBD1 (6 bases). This CDR3 is built from 14 residues. The germline V gene encodes CDR1 SQVTM and CDR2 ANQGSEA. V was pared by 2 bases and J by 4 bases, with 14 bases between. The CDR3 DNA follows: TGCAGCGTTGAATATGGAGGGGGGCTCTATGGCTACACCTTC. Its translation is CSVEYGGGLYGYTF.

V gene TRBV18 combines with J gene TRBJ2-7; D call uncertain. Germline CDR1 reads KGHSH; CDR2 reads LQKENI. This CDR3 has 11 amino acids. V shed 3 bases and J shed 3 bases, with 3 bases lying between them. CDR3 loop: CASSPDYEQYF. CDR3 coding DNA: TGTGCCAGCTCACCGGACTACGAGCAGTACTTC.

The table lists this clonotype with a few counts. J is TRBJ2-3 and V is TRBV20-1; 9 nucleotides line up with TRBD2. The CDR3 covers 20 residues. V was clipped by 0 bases and J by 0 bases; unmatched bases: 16. Germline V lookup: CDR1 DFQATT, CDR2 SNEGSKA (reference sequence). The CDR3 spells CSARDYSGRLAGSSTDTQYF. The CDR3 DNA reads as TGCAGTGCTAGAGACTACTCAGGACGGCTAGCGGGGAGTAGCACAGATACGCAGTATTTT.

The table lists this clonotype with many counts. The V and J genes are TRBV11-3 and TRBJ1-1, with D uncertain. Trimming stripped 4 bases from V and 1 base from J, with 4 bases between. CDR1 is SGHNT, CDR2 YENEEA, per germline. The CDR3 contains 12 residues. DNA of the CDR3: TGTGCCAGCAGCTCAAAGAACACTGAAGCTTTCTTT. Encoded protein: CASSSKNTEAFF.

This sequence joins TRBV29-1 and TRBJ2-1; the D is unclear. Germline V gene lookup returns CDR1 SQVTM and CDR2 ANQGSEA. V was shortened by 7 bases and J by 0 bases, with 16 bases between the two germline ends. The CDR3 spans 15 residues. The CDR3 sequence is CSDRLRPSSYNEQFF. In DNA form, the CDR3 reads TGCAGCGACCGTTTGCGGCCAAGCTCCTACAATGAGCAGTTCTTC.

This clonotype has a count of ten or more. The CDR3 protein is CASSSLMGGYTF. Written as DNA, the CDR3 is TGTGCCAGCAGTTCTCTGATGGGTGGCTACACCTTC. The gene calls are TRBV12-3 or TRBV12-4 and TRBJ1-2; no reliable D call. V was shortened by 4 bases and J by 7 bases, with 10 bases between the two germline ends. The CDR3 contains 12 residues.

In its sample, this clonotype was seen many times. The CDR3 coding sequence is TGTGCCAGCAGCCAAGACAGGGTGAGGACTGAAGCTTTCTTT. It specifies CASSQDRVRTEAFF. This chain links TRBV3-1 with TRBJ1-1; tentatively, D is TRBD1 (5 bases). Germline V gene sequence: CDR1 LGHDT, CDR2 YNNKEL (reference sequence). V lost 0 bases to trimming and J lost 5 bases, with 10 bases between them. This CDR3 has 14 amino acids. The whole variable domain, filled in from reference TRBV3-1 and TRBJ1-1, reads DTAVSQTPKYLVTQMGNDKSIKCEQNLGHDTMYWYKQDSKKFLKIMFSYNNKELIINETVPNRFSPKSPDKAHLNLHINSLELGDSAVYFCASSQDRVRTEAFFGQGTRLTVV.

This clonotype was seen repeatedly, ten times or more. The chain links TRBV7-9 to TRBJ1-2; D is possibly TRBD1 (5 bases). Per the germline V gene, CDR1 is SEHNR and CDR2 is FQNEAQ (reference sequence). V lost 0 bases to trimming and J lost 3 bases, with 11 bases between them. The CDR3 consists of 15 residues. The CDR3 reads CASSLALRGHYGYTF. The CDR3 bases are TGTGCCAGCAGCTTAGCTCTTCGGGGCCACTATGGCTACACCTTC.

This clonotype was detected a few times. The V and J genes are TRBV20-1 and TRBJ2-3, with D unclear. Germline-derived CDR1 and CDR2 are DFQATT and SNEGSKA (reference sequence). The V end was cut by 3 bases, the J end by 2 bases, with 6 bases between. The CDR3 consists of 12 residues. CDR3 loop: CSARAITDTQYF. As DNA, the CDR3 is TGCAGTGCTAGGGCCATCACAGATACGCAGTATTTT.

This clonotype has more than one count but fewer than ten. CDR3 sequence reads: CASSLEQGAGQPQHF. The CDR3 nucleotides read TGTGCCAGCAGCTTAGAGCAGGGGGCAGGTCAGCCCCAGCATTTT. The chain joins TRBV11-2 to TRBJ1-5; TRBD1 agrees at 8 bases. CDR3 length: 15 amino acids. V shed 0 bases, J shed 6 bases, and the junction held 4 bases outside the gene matches. In germline, CDR1 is SGHAT, CDR2 FQNNGV. Together with reference TRBV11-2 and TRBJ1-5, the CDR3 gives the full variable domain: EAGVAQSPRYKIIEKRQSVAFWCNPISGHATLYWYQQILGQGPKLLIQFQNNGVVDDSQLPKDRFSAERLKGVDSTLKIQPAKLEDSAVYLCASSLEQGAGQPQHFGDGTRLSIL.

There are a few counts of this clonotype. The J gene is TRBJ1-2, the V gene TRBV7-3; tentative D call: TRBD1 (5 bases). V lost 3 bases and J lost 3, with 14 bases in between. This CDR3 is built from 15 residues. CDR1 is SGHTA, CDR2 FQGTGA, per germline. The CDR3 loop reads CASSLVPGGDYGYTF. CDR3 nucleotides: TGTGCCAGCAGCTTGGTACCGGGGGGAGACTATGGCTACACCTTC.